Shown below are 10 T cell receptor beta chains from a single sample sequenced in a study of blood T cells in healthy people across ages. Alongside a J-beta primer mix, a sample-barcoded 5' primer served in a second PCR lasting about 7 to 12 cycles. In TCRdb, the 5' RACE reads were re-called with MiXCR into one record per CDR3 protein. Of about 600,000 distinct CDR3 sequences in the sample, roughly 48% were seen once. The sample was blood. These receptors all come from a man older than 75 in good health.

The genes are TRBV20-1 and TRBJ2-3, with 7 nucleotides matching TRBD1. V was pared by 3 bases and J by 6 bases, with 9 bases of the junction left unmatched. Germline V gene data show CDR1 as DFQATT and CDR2 as SNEGSKA (reference sequence). This CDR3 has 14 amino acids. The CDR3 is CSASPVKGADTQYF. The CDR3 DNA follows: TGCAGTGCTAGCCCAGTTAAGGGGGCGGATACGCAGTATTTT.

The CDR3 spells CASSPRDRENYGYTF. CDR3 in DNA: TGCGCCAGCAGCCCCCGGGACAGGGAAAACTATGGCTACACCTTC. The chain combines TRBV4-3 with TRBJ1-2, with TRBD1 matching over 9 bases. V dropped 4 bases and J dropped 2; count of bases not matched to a gene: 5. The germline gives CDR1 LGHNA, CDR2 YSLEER. This CDR3 contains 15 residues.

This clonotype was seen a handful of times. The J gene is TRBJ1-6, the V gene TRBV5-1; D gene uncertain. The CDR3 runs 14 residues. The germline V gene encodes CDR1 SGHRS and CDR2 YFSETQ. V shed 0 bases and J shed 7 bases, with 8 bases lying between them. CDR3: CASSLVQENSPLHF. The CDR3 DNA sequence: TGCGCCAGCAGCTTGGTCCAGGAGAATTCACCCCTCCACTTT.

V and J are TRBV7-8 and TRBJ2-7; the D gene could be TRBD1 or TRBD2 (7 bases each). Germline values: CDR1 SGHVS, CDR2 FQNEAQ. The germline V and J ends were trimmed by 1 base and 3 bases, with 13 bases remaining between them. The CDR3 runs 15 residues. The CDR3: CASSLEGGGLYEQYF. The CDR3 coding sequence is TGTGCCAGCAGCTTAGAGGGAGGGGGCCTCTACGAGCAGTACTTC.

V gene TRBV29-1 combines with J gene TRBJ2-1; 7 nucleotides match TRBD2. V gave up 3 bases and J gave up 8 bases; unmatched junction bases: 4. The CDR3 runs 12 residues. CDR1 and CDR2 from the germline V gene are SQVTM and ANQGSEA. CDR3 in amino acids: CSVEWGGDEQFF. CDR3 nucleotides: TGCAGCGTTGAGTGGGGGGGTGATGAGCAGTTCTTC.

The genes are TRBV7-2 and TRBJ1-6; D remains ambiguous. CDR3 length: 14 residues. Between the trimmed V and J ends, which lost 1 base and 9 bases, there was a span of 10 bases. The V gene's germline CDR1 is SGHTA and CDR2 FQGNSA. The CDR3 protein is CASSLGMNSSPLHF. The CDR3 bases are TGTGCCAGCAGCTTAGGGATGAACTCTTCACCCCTCCACTTT.

J is TRBJ1-6 and V is TRBV29-1; tentatively, D is TRBD1 (5 bases). V was shortened by 7 bases and J by 7 bases, with 14 bases between the two germline ends. Germline CDR1 SQVTM, CDR2 ANQGSEA. The CDR3 sequence is 13 residues long. CDR3 nucleotide sequence: TGCAGCGCGTCGCCGGGACCCAATTCACCCCTCCACTTT. This sequence encodes CSASPGPNSPLHF. The variable domain in full, with the rest retrieved from reference TRBV29-1 and TRBJ1-6, is SAVISQKPSRDICQRGTSLTIQCQVDSQVTMMFWYRQQPGQSLTLIATANQGSEATYESGFVIDKFPISRPNLTFSTLTVSNMSPEDSSIYLCSASPGPNSPLHFGNGTRLTVT.

This rearrangement joins TRBV20-1 to TRBJ1-1; D might be TRBD1 (6 bases). CDR3 length: 12 residues. Germline V gene sequence: CDR1 DFQATT, CDR2 SNEGSKA (reference sequence). Between the trimmed V and J ends, which lost 6 bases and 6 bases, there was a span of 14 bases. The CDR3 DNA is TGCAGTGCCGGGAGGACAGCATCTGAAGCTTTCTTT. It yields the protein CSAGRTASEAFF.

A few counts support this clonotype. J is TRBJ2-7 and V is TRBV4-3, with 7 bases lining up with TRBD1. The junction had 7 bases not matched to a gene; V was cut back by 4 bases and J by 7 bases. Germline CDR1 reads LGHNA; CDR2 reads YSLEER. CDR3 length equals 13 residues. This chain's CDR3 is CASSLSTGWEQYF. In DNA form, the CDR3 reads TGCGCCAGCAGCCTTTCGACAGGGTGGGAGCAGTACTTC.

V and J are TRBV9 and TRBJ2-2; D is unclear. The CDR3 extends over 16 amino acids. CDR1 is SGDLS and CDR2 is YYNGEE in the germline V gene. Trimming removed 4 bases at V and 0 bases at J, with 13 bases between. This chain's CDR3 is CASSPFGPSNTGELFF. For the CDR3, the DNA is TGTGCCAGCAGCCCCTTCGGACCCTCGAACACCGGGGAGCTGTTTTTT.